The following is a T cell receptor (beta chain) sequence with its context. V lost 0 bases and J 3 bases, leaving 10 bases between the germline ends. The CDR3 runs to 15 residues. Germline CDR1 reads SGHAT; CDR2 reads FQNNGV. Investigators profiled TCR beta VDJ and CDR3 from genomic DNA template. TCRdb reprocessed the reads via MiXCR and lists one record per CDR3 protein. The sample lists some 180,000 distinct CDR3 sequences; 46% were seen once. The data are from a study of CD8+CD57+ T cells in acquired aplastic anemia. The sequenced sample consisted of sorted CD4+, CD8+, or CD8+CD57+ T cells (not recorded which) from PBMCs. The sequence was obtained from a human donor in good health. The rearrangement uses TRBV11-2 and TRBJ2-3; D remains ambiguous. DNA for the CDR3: TGTGCCAGCAGCTTAGATTTACTGATTACAGATACGCAGTATTTT. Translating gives CASSLDLLITDTQYF.